The 5 T cell receptor beta chains below all came from one sample that was sequenced in a study of post-analysis software for immune sequencing data. Whole-study results and caveats: TRBV5-6, TRBV5-1 and TRBV20-1 belonged to a set of about 5 TRBV segments that were more frequent in patients than controls.

Antigens for these TCRs are unknown. Unique molecular identifiers tagged the TCR beta cDNA libraries. TCRdb redid the calling of the PCR reads with MiXCR, one entry per CDR3 protein. Here the sample spans hundreds of thousands of distinct CDR3 sequences, under 70% being singletons. The sample comprised blood. These receptors were taken from a girl aged 10-17 years with multiple sclerosis.

The DNA for the CDR3 is TGTGCCAGCTCACCATTCGGCACAGATACGCAGTATTTT. Translating it yields CASSPFGTDTQYF. J is TRBJ2-3 and V is TRBV18; D is unclear. Germline CDR1 reads KGHSH; CDR2 reads LQKENI. The CDR3 extends over 13 amino acids. Trimming removed 2 bases at V and 1 base at J, with 4 bases between.

This clonotype was counted a few times. The rearrangement links TRBV7-9 to TRBJ2-3; D is unresolved. Germline CDR1 reads SEHNR; CDR2 reads FQNEAQ (reference sequence). V was cut by 5 bases and J by 2 bases, with 14 bases left in between. The CDR3 contains 15 residues. The CDR3 sequence is CASSPPRTITDTQYF. Written as DNA, the CDR3 is TGTGCCAGCAGCCCCCCGCGGACGATCACAGATACGCAGTATTTT.

The J gene is TRBJ2-5, the V gene TRBV6-1; 11 bases align to TRBD2. There are 18 residues in the CDR3. From germline, CDR1 is MNHNS and CDR2 SASEGT. The V segment lost 4 bases and the J segment 5 bases; nucleotides outside the gene matches: 15. CDR3 nucleotides: TGTGCCAGCAGTGCCCTGGTAGCGGGAGGGCCGTCGTCGGAGACCCAGTACTTC. Its translation: CASSALVAGGPSSETQYF.

This chain joins TRBV7-9 and TRBJ2-7; 10 positions match TRBD2. Germline loops: CDR1 SEHNR, CDR2 FQNEAQ (reference sequence). V shed 5 bases and J 5 bases; nucleotides not matched to a gene: 6. CDR3 length: 14 residues. The CDR3: CASSLSGRADEQYF. The CDR3 DNA is TGTGCCAGCAGCCTCAGCGGGAGGGCCGACGAGCAGTACTTC.

This clonotype has more than one count but fewer than ten. This chain links TRBV27 with TRBJ1-2, with D unresolved. This CDR3 spans 14 amino acids. Trimming stripped 6 bases from V and 0 bases from J, with 11 bases between. Germline V lookup: CDR1 MNHEY, CDR2 SMNVEV (reference sequence). The CDR3 protein is CASSPRQPNYGYTF. The DNA for the CDR3 is TGTGCCAGCAGCCCCCGACAACCTAACTATGGCTACACCTTC.